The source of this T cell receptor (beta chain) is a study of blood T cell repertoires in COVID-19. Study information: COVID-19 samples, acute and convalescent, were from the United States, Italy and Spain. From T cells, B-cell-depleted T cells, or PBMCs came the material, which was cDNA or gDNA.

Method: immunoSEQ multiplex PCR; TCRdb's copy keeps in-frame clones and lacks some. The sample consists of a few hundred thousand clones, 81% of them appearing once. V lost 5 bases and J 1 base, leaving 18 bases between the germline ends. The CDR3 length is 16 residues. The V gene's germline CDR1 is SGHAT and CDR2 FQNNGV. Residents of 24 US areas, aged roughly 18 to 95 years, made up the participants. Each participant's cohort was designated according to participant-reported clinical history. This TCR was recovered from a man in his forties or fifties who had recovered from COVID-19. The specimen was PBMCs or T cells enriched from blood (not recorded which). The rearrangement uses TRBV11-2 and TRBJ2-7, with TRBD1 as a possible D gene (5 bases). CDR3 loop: CASSTTSGKVSYEQYF. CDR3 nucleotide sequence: TGTGCCAGCAGCACCACTTCAGGGAAGGTATCCTACGAGCAGTACTTC.